The 14 T cell receptor beta chains below all came from one sample that was sequenced in a study of identical twins. TCRdb re-called the 5' RACE reads with MiXCR, one entry per CDR3 protein. The sample holds 700,000 or so distinct CDR3 sequences; over 8.5% are singletons and the top ten take 0.8% to 1%. These data are also associated with another study on yellow fever vaccine responses in identical twins.

The source material was PBMCs. These receptors originate from a woman aged 18-30 years in good health.

This clonotype has just a few counts. This rearrangement joins TRBV13 to TRBJ2-7; TRBD2 aligns across 11 bases. Germline CDR1 PRHDT, CDR2 FYEKMQ (reference sequence). The CDR3 has 16 amino acids. Trimming cost V 5 bases and J 6 bases; bases outside gene matches: 12. The CDR3 spells CASSRPGVAGGSEQYF. The DNA for the CDR3 is TGTGCCAGCAGCCGCCCAGGGGTAGCGGGAGGGAGCGAGCAGTACTTC.

This clonotype was observed at least ten times. V usage is TRBV7-2 and J usage is TRBJ2-7, with 7 bases matching TRBD1. CDR1 is SGHTA, CDR2 FQGNSA, per germline. Trimming cost V 5 bases and J 2 bases; bases outside gene matches: 9. This CDR3 spans 15 amino acids. As DNA, the CDR3 is TGTGCCAGCAGCGACGAGGGGGCTAGTACCTACGAGCAGTACTTC. Translating it yields CASSDEGASTYEQYF.

This clonotype was found many times. CDR3 residues: CASKLWGRETQYF. CDR3 bases: TGTGCCAGCAAGTTATGGGGCCGGGAGACCCAGTACTTC. The chain is built from TRBV25-1 and TRBJ2-5; a weak D match, TRBD1 (5 bases). Trimming removed 7 bases from V and 5 bases from J, with 14 bases in between. Germline assignment: CDR1 MGHDK and CDR2 SYGVNS. The CDR3 spans 13 residues.

This clonotype was recorded many times. This rearrangement joins TRBV15 to TRBJ2-1; D is undetermined. The V gene's germline CDR1 is LNHNV and CDR2 YYDKDF (reference sequence). CDR3 length equals 16 residues. Trimming left V 0 bases short and J 6 bases short, with 15 bases between. For the CDR3, the DNA is TGTGCCACCAGCAGAGATCGAGGCCCCCTCGGCAATGAGCAGTTCTTC. This encodes CATSRDRGPLGNEQFF. Based on the CDR3 plus reference TRBV15 and TRBJ2-1, the full variable domain is DAMVIQNPRYQVTQFGKPVTLSCSQTLNHNVMYWYQQKSSQAPKLLFHYYDKDFNNEADTPDNFQSRRPNTSFCFLDIRSPGLGDTAMYLCATSRDRGPLGNEQFFGPGTRLTVL.

This clonotype turned up a few times. This chain uses TRBV6-5 with TRBJ2-2; D is ambiguous. Trimming removed 2 bases from V and 4 bases from J, with 23 bases in between. CDR3 length equals 19 residues. Germline V gene lookup returns CDR1 MNHEY and CDR2 SVGAGI. The CDR3 loop reads CASSYLPPGPLSLTGELFF. CDR3 bases: TGTGCCAGCAGTTACCTCCCCCCCGGGCCCCTATCGCTCACCGGGGAGCTGTTTTTT.

This rearrangement joins TRBV30 to TRBJ2-7; 11 bases agree with TRBD1. The germline gives CDR1 GTSNPN, CDR2 SVGIG (reference sequence). The CDR3 runs to 14 residues. J was trimmed by 3 bases and V by 4 bases; bases with no gene match: 5. This CDR3 is CAWIPGTGGYEQYF. DNA for the CDR3: TGTGCCTGGATTCCCGGGACAGGGGGCTACGAGCAGTACTTC.

This clonotype was seen a few times. The V gene is TRBV7-9, the J gene TRBJ1-2; 7 bases match TRBD1. V lost 3 bases, J lost 4 bases, and 5 bases stayed unmatched. From germline, CDR1 is SEHNR and CDR2 FQNEAQ (reference sequence). The CDR3 totals 14 residues. The CDR3 sequence: CASSFRQGGYGYTF. CDR3 DNA: TGTGCCAGCAGCTTTAGACAGGGTGGCTATGGCTACACCTTC.

This clonotype was picked up many times. This rearrangement joins TRBV10-2 to TRBJ2-3; D possibly corresponds to TRBD1 (5 bases). CDR1 WSHSY and CDR2 SAAADI come from the germline V gene. The CDR3 totals 14 residues. V was shortened by 0 bases and J by 11 bases, with 15 bases between the two germline ends. DNA for the CDR3: TGCGCCAGCAGTGAGTCGCTGGGGCCGCGGAGGCAGTATTTT. Residues: CASSESLGPRRQYF.

This clonotype was counted many times. The chain recombines TRBV12-3 or TRBV12-4 with TRBJ2-1; D is tentatively TRBD1 or TRBD2 (5 bases each). This CDR3 spans 16 amino acids. The ends were cut back, 1 base at V and 12 bases at J, with 22 bases in the middle. CDR3 in amino acids: CASSLGSGAGFGAQFF. For the CDR3, the DNA is TGTGCCAGCAGTTTAGGATCTGGGGCAGGGTTCGGGGCGCAGTTCTTC.

The rearrangement links TRBV4-3 to TRBJ1-1; D gene ambiguous. The CDR3 runs 14 residues. V was trimmed by 0 bases and J by 6 bases, leaving 11 bases between them. Germline CDR1 and CDR2: LGHNA and YSLEER. Here the CDR3 DNA reads TGCGCCAGCAGCCAAGACCAAACCCCGGCTGAAGCTTTCTTT. Its protein is CASSQDQTPAEAFF.

This sequence joins TRBV20-1 and TRBJ2-7; D could derive from TRBD1 or TRBD2 (5 bases each). The germline V gene has CDR1 DFQATT and CDR2 SNEGSKA (reference sequence). The CDR3 runs to 13 residues. V was pared by 6 bases and J by 3 bases, with 15 bases between. In DNA, the CDR3 is TGCAGTGCCGCAGGGACGGAGAGCTACGAGCAGTACTTC. Translating gives CSAAGTESYEQYF.

This clonotype was counted between two and nine times. V is TRBV3-1 and J is TRBJ1-2; D uncertain. The V end was cut by 4 bases, the J end by 4 bases, with 13 bases between. The CDR3 consists of 14 residues. Per germline, CDR1 LGHDT and CDR2 YNNKEL (reference sequence). The CDR3 loop reads CASSPHDMGYGYTF. The CDR3 nucleotides read TGTGCCAGCAGCCCCCACGACATGGGCTATGGCTACACCTTC.

This clonotype was detected a few times. V usage is TRBV3-1 and J usage is TRBJ1-5; D is ambiguous. CDR1 is LGHDT, CDR2 YNNKEL, per germline (reference sequence). Trimming left V 1 base short and J 2 bases short, with 12 bases between. This CDR3 is built from 16 residues. The CDR3 nucleotides read TGTGCCAGCAGCCAAGGGGCTGGGTTCCGCAATCAGCCCCAGCATTTT. Translated: CASSQGAGFRNQPQHF.

The chain recombines TRBV27 with TRBJ2-1; TRBD2 aligns across 8 bases. The CDR3 runs to 13 residues. Germline lookup yields CDR1 MNHEY and CDR2 SMNVEV (reference sequence). Losses at the gene ends were 10 bases for V and 7 bases for J; bases not matched to a gene: 9. CDR3 nucleotides: TGTGCCACCGCGGGACTAGTACAGAATGAGCAGTTCTTC. Translating gives CATAGLVQNEQFF.